The next 19 T cell receptor beta chains were all read from a single sample in a study of blood T cells in healthy people across ages. A sample-barcoded 5' primer and a J-beta primer mix were used in a second PCR of roughly 7 to 12 cycles. TCRdb re-called the 5' RACE reads with MiXCR, one entry per CDR3 protein. The repertoire includes about 1,600,000 distinct CDR3 sequences, around two fifths of them detected once, and approximately 7.9% sits in the top ten. The specimen sequenced was blood. These receptors originate from a woman younger than 35 in good health.

The chain joins TRBV9 to TRBJ2-7, with D perhaps TRBD1 or TRBD2 (5 bases each). The germline V gene has CDR1 SGDLS and CDR2 YYNGEE. V dropped 0 bases and J dropped 7 bases, with 17 bases sitting between them. CDR3 length equals 15 residues. The CDR3 nucleotides read TGTGCCAGCAGCGTAGTTGGGGGAGCGTACAATGAGCAGTACTTC. This sequence encodes CASSVVGGAYNEQYF.

The chain uses TRBV7-3 and TRBJ2-7; the D is unclear. The tail of the sequence fits TRBJ2-5 better, so the J call may be wrong. From germline, CDR1 is SGHTA and CDR2 FQGTGA. The CDR3 consists of 13 residues. DNA of the CDR3: TGTGCCAGCAGCTTAAATTCCCCCGGGACCCAGTACTTC. This gives the protein CASSLNSPGTQYF.

This chain connects TRBV20-1 to TRBJ2-3; tentatively, D is TRBD2 (7 bases). Germline V lookup: CDR1 DFQATT, CDR2 SNEGSKA (reference sequence). V was clipped by 3 bases and J by 6 bases, with 19 bases between them. CDR3 length equals 15 residues. DNA of the CDR3: TGCAGTGCTAGTAAGGATGGGAGGGGGGTGGATACGCAGTATTTT. This encodes CSASKDGRGVDTQYF.

This sequence joins TRBV5-1 and TRBJ2-3; D is ambiguous. The V gene's germline CDR1 is SGHRS and CDR2 YFSETQ. V lost 6 bases to trimming and J lost 2 bases, with 10 bases between them. The CDR3 runs to 13 residues. The CDR3 bases are TGCGCCAGCATGTTGAGGTCCACAGATACGCAGTATTTT. As protein: CASMLRSTDTQYF.

The rearrangement links TRBV10-3 to TRBJ2-1; TRBD2 agrees at 14 bases. The CDR3 has 13 residues. From germline, CDR1 is ENHRY and CDR2 SYGVKD. The CDR3 region is CAAGLAGDNEQFF. CDR3 bases: TGTGCTGCGGGACTAGCGGGGGACAATGAGCAGTTCTTC.

This clonotype showed up many times. The genes are TRBV29-1 and TRBJ2-5; D is uncertain. From germline, CDR1 is SQVTM and CDR2 ANQGSEA. V dropped 7 bases and J dropped 7 bases, with 19 bases sitting between them. This CDR3 is built from 13 residues. CDR3 DNA sequence: TGCAGCGATTATAACGCGCAAGATCGGACCCAGTACTTC. This codes for CSDYNAQDRTQYF. Looking up the rest from reference TRBV29-1 and TRBJ2-5 gives the full variable domain: SAVISQKPSRDICQRGTSLTIQCQVDSQVTMMFWYRQQPGQSLTLIATANQGSEATYESGFVIDKFPISRPNLTFSTLTVSNMSPEDSSIYLCSDYNAQDRTQYFGPGTRLLVL.

The table lists this clonotype with a count of one. The chain carries TRBV30 and TRBJ2-1; 8 bases fit TRBD2. The germline gives CDR1 GTSNPN, CDR2 SVGIG (reference sequence). CDR3 length equals 15 residues. V shed 1 base and J 2 bases; nucleotides not matched to a gene: 4. CDR3 sequence: CAWSGLATTYNEQFF. For the CDR3, the DNA is TGTGCCTGGAGTGGACTAGCGACAACCTACAATGAGCAGTTCTTC.

V gene TRBV27 combines with J gene TRBJ2-3; weak D call: TRBD2 (6 bases). Deletions cut 3 bases from V and 2 bases from J, with 15 bases between. The V gene's germline CDR1 is MNHEY and CDR2 SMNVEV (reference sequence). This CDR3 has 16 residues. The CDR3 protein is CASSLKGRGPTDTQYF. The CDR3 coding sequence is TGTGCCAGCAGTTTGAAGGGGCGGGGCCCCACAGATACGCAGTATTTT.

In regard to this clonotype: Just one base apart from a much larger clone, this may be a read error. The V call is TRBV29-1, the J call TRBJ1-1; no clear D gene. The germline V gene encodes CDR1 SQVTM and CDR2 ANQGSEA. CDR3 length: 11 amino acids. CDR3: CSVVGNTGAFF. The CDR3 DNA reads as TGCAGCGTTGTGGGGAACACTGGAGCTTTCTTT.

This clonotype was recorded a few times. The chain is built from TRBV10-3 and TRBJ2-5, with D tentatively TRBD1 (7 bases). The DNA end is a closer match to TRBJ2-7, so the J assignment may be wrong. Germline V gene lookup returns CDR1 ENHRY and CDR2 SYGVKD. The CDR3 is made up of 11 amino acids. The CDR3 sequence: CATRQGGEQYF. Written as DNA, the CDR3 is TGTGCCACCAGGCAGGGGGGCGAGCAGTACTTC.

This clonotype was counted a few times. J is TRBJ2-1 and V is TRBV6-1, with 12 bases lining up with TRBD2. V dropped 7 bases and J dropped 7; count of bases not matched to a gene: 5. The germline CDR1 and CDR2 sequences are MNHNS and SASEGT. The CDR3 is 14 amino acids. The CDR3 region is CASMLTSGRNEQFF. The CDR3 region has the DNA TGTGCCAGCATGCTGACTAGCGGGAGAAATGAGCAGTTCTTC.

This clonotype turned up a few times. The chain uses TRBV21-1 and TRBJ2-3; TRBD2, the table's D call, lacks a check against the DNA. TRBV21-1 is annotated as a pseudogene. The CDR3 covers 18 residues. CDR3: CASSKVCERVTSTDTQYF. The CDR3 coding sequence is TGTGCCAGCAGCAAAGTATGTGAGCGGGTGACTAGCACAGATACGCAGTATTTT.

The chain has TRBV5-1 and TRBJ2-7, with D perhaps matching TRBD1 or TRBD2 (5 bases each). Germline lookup yields CDR1 SGHRS and CDR2 YFSETQ. This CDR3 region has 14 residues. Trimming removed 0 bases from V and 7 bases from J, with 14 bases in between. Here the CDR3 reads CASSLGSLGDEQYF. In DNA form, the CDR3 reads TGCGCCAGCAGCTTGGGCTCACTAGGGGATGAGCAGTACTTC. Full variable domain (outside the CDR3, taken from reference TRBV5-1 and TRBJ2-7): KAGVTQTPRYLIKTRGQQVTLSCSPISGHRSVSWYQQTPGQGLQFLFEYFSETQRNKGNFPGRFSGRQFSNSRSEMNVSTLELGDSALYLCASSLGSLGDEQYFGPGTRLTVT.

The chain carries TRBV27 and TRBJ2-1, with D uncertain. Looked up from germline, CDR1 is MNHEY and CDR2 is SMNVEV (reference sequence). The CDR3 sequence is 16 residues long. V lost 7 bases, J lost 0 bases, and 16 bases lay in between. CDR3 nucleotides: TGTGCCAGCACCCCAGAGAGTCTAGTCTCCTACAATGAGCAGTTCTTC. Protein product: CASTPESLVSYNEQFF.

The chain has TRBV25-1 and TRBJ2-1; D is uncertain. Germline CDR1 and CDR2: MGHDK and SYGVNS. The V and J ends lost 4 bases and 7 bases respectively, with 11 bases between them. CDR3 size: 13 residues. The CDR3 bases are TGTGCCAGCAGTGTAGGATCGGCAAATGAGCAGTTCTTC. This encodes CASSVGSANEQFF.

In this sample, this clonotype turned up a few times. The rearrangement uses TRBV7-3 and TRBJ2-3; 8 bases line up with TRBD1. The CDR3 is made up of 16 amino acids. With 2 bases clipped from V and 2 bases from J, the junction kept 6 bases outside the gene matches. The germline gives CDR1 SGHTA, CDR2 FQGTGA. Here the CDR3 reads CASSLDRGLITDTQYF. The CDR3 nucleotides are TGTGCCAGCAGCTTAGACAGGGGCCTAATCACAGATACGCAGTATTTT.

V is TRBV9 and J is TRBJ2-1; the D is unclear. Near its end, the DNA agrees better with TRBJ2-7, so the J call may be wrong. Germline V gene lookup returns CDR1 SGDLS and CDR2 YYNGEE. This CDR3 comprises 15 residues. CDR3 DNA: TGTGCCAGCAGCGTAGCTGCTAGTCTCTACAATGAGCAGTACTTC. Translating gives CASSVAASLYNEQYF.

This clonotype was found a few times. The J gene is TRBJ2-7, the V gene TRBV12-3 or TRBV12-4; weak D call: TRBD2 (5 bases). Deletions cut 1 base from V and 1 base from J, with 14 bases between. The CDR3 covers 16 residues. In nucleotides, the CDR3 is TGTGCCAGCAGTTTAGGGGCAGGATGGGAGTCCTACGAGCAGTACTTC. Translating it yields CASSLGAGWESYEQYF.

The gene calls are TRBV20-1 and TRBJ2-7; the D gene is possibly TRBD2 (5 bases). The V and J ends lost 3 bases and 2 bases respectively, with 17 bases between them. Germline CDR1 DFQATT, CDR2 SNEGSKA (reference sequence). The CDR3 length is 15 residues. The CDR3 DNA follows: TGCAGTGCTAGTCATTACAGCGGACCGGCCTACGAGCAGTACTTC. The encoded protein is CSASHYSGPAYEQYF.